A single sample is the source of the 27 T cell receptor beta chains below, sequenced in a study of CD8 T cells in Susac syndrome. Random hexamers were used to reverse transcribe the RNA input (roughly 0.5 to 1 ug). Each CDR3 protein gets one entry after TCRdb re-called the immunoSEQ multiplex PCR reads with MiXCR. There are some 150,000 distinct CDR3 sequences in the sample; nearly 97% occur only once, and 0.14% to 0.15% lies in the top ten. The sequenced material came from CD8+ T cells from PBMCs. These receptors were collected from a human donor with multiple sclerosis.

This sequence joins TRBV6-1 and TRBJ2-6, with no clear D. V was pared by 0 bases and J by 3 bases, with 6 bases between. Germline CDR1 is MNHNS and CDR2 is SASEGT. CDR3 length equals 15 residues. The CDR3 DNA follows: TGTGCCAGCAGTGAAGCGGTCTTTGGGGCCAACGTCCTGACTTTC. Protein: CASSEAVFGANVLTF.

The rearrangement links TRBV20-1 to TRBJ2-2, with D maybe TRBD1 (7 bases). The germline V gene has CDR1 DFQATT and CDR2 SNEGSKA (reference sequence). V dropped 5 bases and J dropped 7 bases, with 17 bases sitting between them. The CDR3 runs to 14 residues. The CDR3 here is CSARQGLGYGELFF. CDR3 DNA: TGCAGTGCTCGACAGGGACTTGGGTACGGGGAGCTGTTTTTT.

The chain links TRBV9 to TRBJ1-1, with D possibly matching TRBD1 (6 bases). V was cut by 5 bases and J by 1 base, with 9 bases left in between. The CDR3 is made up of 13 amino acids. The germline gives CDR1 SGDLS, CDR2 YYNGEE. CDR3 nucleotide sequence: TGTGCCAGCAGTGGGACACCGAACACTGAAGCTTTCTTT. The encoded protein is CASSGTPNTEAFF.

The chain uses TRBV20-1 and TRBJ2-7, with TRBD1 identical over 7 bases. V lost 5 bases, J lost 6 bases, and 13 bases stayed unmatched. CDR1 DFQATT and CDR2 SNEGSKA come from the germline V gene (reference sequence). The CDR3 consists of 14 residues. The CDR3 DNA is TGCAGTGCTCACTCACAGGGGTTGCTAGTCGAGCAGTACTTC. Protein: CSAHSQGLLVEQYF.

J is TRBJ1-2 and V is TRBV2, with D unresolved. CDR3 length: 15 amino acids. CDR1 and CDR2 from the germline V gene are SNHLY and FYNNEI. The V end lost 7 bases, the J end lost 2 bases, and 17 bases lay between the germline ends. CDR3 sequence (DNA): TGTGCCAGCATCTTACCCCCAGGCCGGAACTATGGCTACACCTTC. It codes for CASILPPGRNYGYTF. The entire variable domain, with the rest obtained from reference TRBV2 and TRBJ1-2, is as follows: EPEVTQTPSHQVTQMGQEVILRCVPISNHLYFYWYRQILGQKVEFLVSFYNNEISEKSEIFDDQFSVERPDGSNFTLKIRSTKLEDSAMYFCASILPPGRNYGYTFGSGTRLTVV.

The J gene is TRBJ2-1, the V gene TRBV29-1; 9 nucleotides agree with TRBD2. From germline, CDR1 is SQVTM and CDR2 ANQGSEA. The CDR3 is 13 residues long. The ends lost 7 bases at V and 6 bases at J; junction bases unmatched: 7. The CDR3 region is CSGGTSFVNEQFF. The CDR3 coding sequence is TGCAGCGGGGGGACTAGCTTTGTCAATGAGCAGTTCTTC.

The chain combines TRBV19 with TRBJ2-7; 9 nucleotides match TRBD1. J was trimmed by 3 bases and V by 5 bases; bases with no gene match: 2. The CDR3 covers 13 residues. Germline CDR1 is LNHDA and CDR2 is SQIVND (reference sequence). This CDR3 is CASSATGGYEQYF. DNA of the CDR3: TGTGCCAGTAGTGCGACAGGGGGCTACGAGCAGTACTTC.

The CDR3 region is CASSLKDSSYEQYF. CDR3 coding DNA: TGTGCCAGCAGCTTAAAGGACTCCTCCTACGAGCAGTACTTC. The chain couples TRBV7-6 to TRBJ2-7, with D possibly TRBD2 on 5 matching bases. The V and J ends lost 2 bases and 0 bases respectively, with 8 bases between them. The length of the CDR3 is 14 residues. The germline gives CDR1 SGHVS, CDR2 FNYEAQ.

This chain connects TRBV7-9 to TRBJ2-1, with a weak D call TRBD2 (5 bases). In germline, CDR1 is SEHNR, CDR2 FQNEAQ (reference sequence). This CDR3 has 13 amino acids. V lost 6 bases and J lost 10, with 16 bases in between. The CDR3 reads CASSQLGIQEQFF. Written as DNA, the CDR3 is TGTGCCAGCAGTCAACTCGGGATCCAGGAGCAGTTCTTC. The whole variable domain, filled in from reference TRBV7-9 and TRBJ2-1, reads DTGVSQNPRHKITKRGQNVTFRCDPISEHNRLYWYRQTLGQGPEFLTYFQNEAQLEKSRLLSDRFSAERPKGSFSTLEIQRTEQGDSAMYLCASSQLGIQEQFFGPGTRLTVL.

This clonotype was found once. The CDR3 coding sequence is TGTGCCAGCAGCGTCCTGATGACAGATACGCAGTATTTT. It is translated as CASSVLMTDTQYF. This sequence joins TRBV9 and TRBJ2-3, with no clear D. Germline CDR1 reads SGDLS; CDR2 reads YYNGEE. CDR3 length: 13 residues. Trimming left V 2 bases short and J 3 bases short, with 7 bases between.

CDR3 sequence (DNA): TGTGCCAGCAGCCCAATAGGACAACAAGAGACCCAGTACTTC. Amino acid sequence: CASSPIGQQETQYF. The chain joins TRBV27 to TRBJ2-5; possible D gene TRBD1, 5 bases. V gave up 6 bases and J gave up 2 bases, with 13 bases separating them. The CDR3 is made up of 14 amino acids. Per the germline V gene, CDR1 is MNHEY and CDR2 is SMNVEV (reference sequence).

J is TRBJ2-3 and V is TRBV11-2, with 8 bases lining up with TRBD2. Germline V gene data show CDR1 as SGHAT and CDR2 as FQNNGV. V dropped 2 bases and J dropped 2; count of bases not matched to a gene: 6. This CDR3 has 16 residues. This CDR3 reads CASSLPPAGDTDTQYF. In DNA form, the CDR3 reads TGTGCCAGCAGCTTACCCCCAGCGGGGGACACAGATACGCAGTATTTT.

This chain links TRBV3-1 with TRBJ2-7; 8 bases map to TRBD2. CDR3 length: 16 amino acids. The trim removed 4 bases at V and 3 bases at J, leaving 11 bases unmatched. Germline V lookup: CDR1 LGHDT, CDR2 YNNKEL (reference sequence). This CDR3 is CASSRERTGGNYEQYF. In nucleotides, the CDR3 is TGTGCCAGCAGCCGCGAGAGGACGGGGGGGAACTACGAGCAGTACTTC.

This chain connects TRBV7-9 to TRBJ1-1, with a weak D call TRBD1 (5 bases). CDR3 length equals 14 residues. The germline gives CDR1 SEHNR, CDR2 FQNEAQ (reference sequence). Trimming removed 4 bases from V and 0 bases from J, with 9 bases in between. The DNA for the CDR3 is TGTGCCAGCAGCTCGGACATTTTGAACACTGAAGCTTTCTTT. This codes for CASSSDILNTEAFF.

The chain links TRBV14 to TRBJ1-6, with 9 bases aligning to TRBD1. The germline V gene has CDR1 SGHDN and CDR2 FVKESK. The CDR3 covers 16 residues. Unmatched junction bases numbered 8, after V lost 4 bases and J lost 7 bases. The CDR3 here is CASSLLMGTGNSPLHF. The CDR3 nucleotides read TGTGCCAGCAGCCTCCTAATGGGGACAGGGAATTCACCCCTCCACTTT.

The V and J genes are TRBV3-1 and TRBJ1-6, with D possibly matching TRBD1 (6 bases). Between the trimmed V and J ends, which lost 3 bases and 7 bases, there was a span of 10 bases. The CDR3 length is 14 residues. The germline gives CDR1 LGHDT, CDR2 YNNKEL (reference sequence). CDR3 loop: CASSQGAGNSPLHF. CDR3 nucleotide sequence: TGTGCCAGCAGCCAGGGGGCCGGGAATTCACCCCTCCACTTT.

The chain links TRBV9 to TRBJ1-2, with 8 bases lining up with TRBD1. Germline trimming cut 7 bases from V and 1 base from J; bases unmatched to any gene: 9. The length of the CDR3 is 15 residues. Germline values: CDR1 SGDLS, CDR2 YYNGEE. The CDR3 loop reads CASGPPGGDNYGYTF. DNA for the CDR3: TGTGCCAGCGGCCCCCCAGGGGGCGATAACTATGGCTACACCTTC.

The rearrangement uses TRBV2 and TRBJ2-1; D is perhaps TRBD2 (7 bases). V lost 6 bases to trimming and J lost 0 bases, with 15 bases between them. The CDR3 runs 16 residues. Germline CDR1 SNHLY, CDR2 FYNNEI. The CDR3 DNA follows: TGTGCCAGCAGGCCCCGAGGGGGGGTCTCCTACAATGAGCAGTTCTTC. Amino acids: CASRPRGGVSYNEQFF.

The chain joins TRBV4-2 to TRBJ1-5; no definite D call. Germline lookup yields CDR1 LGHNA and CDR2 YNFKEQ. This CDR3 has 13 amino acids. Trimming removed 6 bases at V and 4 bases at J, with 10 bases between. The DNA of the CDR3 is TGTGCCAGCAGTGACCACCGTAATCAGCCCCAGCATTTT. This gives the protein CASSDHRNQPQHF.

The chain links TRBV7-2 to TRBJ1-1; D gene ambiguous. The length of the CDR3 is 15 residues. The V gene's germline CDR1 is SGHTA and CDR2 FQGNSA. V gave up 5 bases and J gave up 0 bases, with 13 bases separating them. CDR3 DNA: TGTGCCAGCAGCCCGGCGACATCTATGAACACTGAAGCTTTCTTT. Translating it yields CASSPATSMNTEAFF. Full variable domain (remainder filled in from reference TRBV7-2 and TRBJ1-1): GAGVSQSPSNKVTEKGKDVELRCDPISGHTALYWYRQSLGQGLEFLIYFQGNSAPDKSGLPSDRFSAERTGGSVSTLTIQRTQQEDSAVYLCASSPATSMNTEAFFGQGTRLTVV.

The rearrangement links TRBV7-3 to TRBJ2-1; TRBD2 is a possible D gene (6 bases). CDR1 and CDR2 (germline): SGHTA, FQGTGA. Trimming left V 2 bases short and J 8 bases short, with 13 bases between. This CDR3 is 14 amino acids long. CDR3 protein: CASSLAGTGDEQFF. The CDR3 DNA sequence: TGTGCCAGCAGCTTAGCGGGGACCGGGGATGAGCAGTTCTTC.

The J gene is TRBJ1-2, the V gene TRBV5-4; D unclear. V lost 0 bases and J lost 3, with 6 bases in between. The CDR3 is made up of 13 amino acids. CDR1 is SGHNT, CDR2 YYREEE, per germline (reference sequence). The DNA for the CDR3 is TGTGCCAGCAGCTTGGACAGCGACTATGGCTACACCTTC. This translates into CASSLDSDYGYTF.

CDR3 amino acids: CASSHWNEMNTEAFF. The CDR3 DNA reads TGTGCCAGCAGCCATTGGAATGAAATGAACACTGAAGCTTTCTTT. V gene TRBV5-4 combines with J gene TRBJ1-1; D remains unclear. This CDR3 spans 15 amino acids. V lost 4 bases and J 0 bases, leaving 13 bases between the germline ends. CDR1 SGHNT and CDR2 YYREEE come from the germline V gene (reference sequence).

For the CDR3, the DNA is TGTGCCAGTAGTATTGGGATCACTGAAGCTTTCTTT. Protein: CASSIGITEAFF. The J gene is TRBJ1-1, the V gene TRBV19; D not certain. Trimming removed 3 bases at V and 4 bases at J, with 6 bases between. Germline CDR1 LNHDA, CDR2 SQIVND (reference sequence). The CDR3 covers 12 residues.

The chain links TRBV6-4 to TRBJ2-3, with D perhaps matching TRBD1 (6 bases). The V end lost 6 bases, the J end lost 2 bases, and 15 bases lay between the germline ends. Germline V gene sequence: CDR1 MRHNA, CDR2 SNTAGT. This CDR3 is built from 15 residues. CDR3 DNA sequence: TGTGCCAGCAGGACAGGAGTGTTCTCCACAGATACGCAGTATTTT. This gives the protein CASRTGVFSTDTQYF.

The V and J genes are TRBV30 and TRBJ2-6; possible D gene TRBD1, 5 bases. CDR3 length equals 16 residues. The germline gives CDR1 GTSNPN, CDR2 SVGIG (reference sequence). Deletions cut 2 bases from V and 0 bases from J, with 11 bases between. This CDR3 is CAWSQEGVSGANVLTF. The CDR3 DNA is TGTGCCTGGAGTCAAGAAGGGGTCTCTGGGGCCAACGTCCTGACTTTC.

V gene TRBV5-1 combines with J gene TRBJ1-1, with 9 bases lining up with TRBD1. V shed 5 bases, J shed 0 bases, and the junction held 5 bases outside the gene matches. The CDR3 is 15 residues long. Germline V gene data show CDR1 as SGHRS and CDR2 as YFSETQ. Here the CDR3 reads CASRSGQGVNTEAFF. CDR3 DNA: TGCGCCAGCAGATCGGGACAGGGCGTGAACACTGAAGCTTTCTTT.